Below, 16 T cell receptor beta chains from the same sample are listed, as sequenced in a study of blood T cell repertoires in COVID-19 (dated by TCRdb to about 2020). Receptors were amplified or captured by the immunoSEQ multiplex PCR assay. TCRdb holds this immuneACCESS table with in-frame rearrangements only. Some clones are missing; in checked studies, unresolved V genes explain under half, and the rest has no known cause. The table for this sample lists 150,000 to 190,000 clones; 84% of them were counted only once. About 7.7% of the sample is taken by the ten largest. Sequenced: PBMCs or T cells enriched from blood (not recorded which). Receptors originate from a man in his forties or fifties who had recovered from COVID-19.

This rearrangement joins TRBV30 to TRBJ2-3; D gene unclear. Germline CDR1 is GTSNPN and CDR2 is SVGIG (reference sequence). The CDR3 runs 13 residues. The germline V and J ends were trimmed by 6 bases and 1 base, with 11 bases remaining between them. The CDR3 DNA reads as TGTGCCTGTACAGAGATCGGCACAGATACGCAGTATTTT. Protein: CACTEIGTDTQYF.

This clone was counted a few times. The rearrangement joins TRBV12-3 or TRBV12-4 to TRBJ2-2; TRBD2 matches 9 bases. The J segment lost 7 bases and the V segment lost 6 bases, leaving 3 bases of the junction unmatched. The CDR3 runs 13 residues. CDR3 sequence: CASSGTSFGELFF. Written as DNA, the CDR3 is TGTGCCAGCAGCGGGACTAGCTTCGGGGAGCTGTTTTTT.

The chain links TRBV4-3 to TRBJ1-5; D remains ambiguous. The germline gives CDR1 LGHNA, CDR2 YSLEER. The V gene lost 0 bases and the J gene lost 5 bases, with 5 bases spanning the gap. CDR3 length equals 13 residues. CDR3 loop: CASSQDPDQPQHF. DNA for the CDR3: TGCGCCAGCAGCCAAGACCCCGATCAGCCCCAGCATTTT.

The V and J genes are TRBV12-3 or TRBV12-4 and TRBJ1-6; no clear D. V dropped 3 bases and J dropped 8 bases, with 8 bases sitting between them. CDR3 length: 13 amino acids. Written as DNA, the CDR3 is TGTGCCAGCAGTTTTACTGAGGATTCACCCCTCCACTTT. Translated, it gives CASSFTEDSPLHF.

This chain links TRBV10-3 with TRBJ2-1; D uncertain. The CDR3 contains 13 residues. With 4 bases removed from V and 5 bases from J, the gap between germline ends came to 9 bases. Germline lookup yields CDR1 ENHRY and CDR2 SYGVKD. CDR3 nucleotide sequence: TGTGCCATCAGTGTAAACTTGAACAATGAGCAGTTCTTC. Encoded protein: CAISVNLNNEQFF.

V and J are TRBV10-3 and TRBJ2-2; possible D gene TRBD1, 6 bases. The V gene's germline CDR1 is ENHRY and CDR2 SYGVKD. The CDR3 runs to 17 residues. V was clipped by 3 bases and J by 0 bases, with 14 bases between them. The CDR3 nucleotides read TGTGCCATCAGTGACCAAGACAGGCCAGCGAACACCGGGGAGCTGTTTTTT. It codes for CAISDQDRPANTGELFF.

The chain is built from TRBV6-2 or TRBV6-3 and TRBJ2-1; 7 bases align to TRBD2. Per germline, CDR1 MNHEY and CDR2 SVGEGT. Losses at the gene ends were 7 bases for V and 0 bases for J; bases not matched to a gene: 3. CDR3 length: 14 residues. In DNA form, the CDR3 reads TGTGCCAGCAACCCGGGGGGCTCCTACAATGAGCAGTTCTTC. This encodes CASNPGGSYNEQFF.

The chain is built from TRBV6-6 and TRBJ1-2; the match to TRBD1 covers 7 bases. The CDR3 extends over 11 amino acids. V shed 11 bases, J shed 2 bases, and the junction held 2 bases outside the gene matches. The germline CDR1 and CDR2 sequences are MNHNY and SVGAGI (reference sequence). CDR3 DNA: TGTGCCGCACAGGGGAACTATGGCTACACCTTC. It is translated as CAAQGNYGYTF.

The chain couples TRBV27 to TRBJ2-2; tentative D call: TRBD2 (7 bases). Germline assignment: CDR1 MNHEY and CDR2 SMNVEV (reference sequence). Trimming removed 7 bases from V and 4 bases from J, with 16 bases in between. The CDR3 is made up of 15 amino acids. The CDR3 reads CASTHSGEGTGELFF. CDR3 sequence (DNA): TGTGCCAGCACCCATTCAGGGGAGGGCACCGGGGAGCTGTTTTTT.

The chain links TRBV7-2 to TRBJ2-7, with D possibly being TRBD1 (6 bases). Germline-derived CDR1 and CDR2 are SGHTA and FQGNSA. The length of the CDR3 is 14 residues. V dropped 2 bases and J dropped 2 bases, with 10 bases sitting between them. CDR3 DNA: TGTGCCAGCAGCTTAATGGGACAAACCTACGAGCAGTACTTC. This gives the protein CASSLMGQTYEQYF.

The chain recombines TRBV11-2 with TRBJ1-6; D call uncertain. The CDR3 has 14 amino acids. V was pared by 0 bases and J by 6 bases, with 6 bases between. Germline CDR1 is SGHAT and CDR2 is FQNNGV. Here the CDR3 reads CASSLDPSNSPLHF. The DNA for the CDR3 is TGTGCCAGCAGCTTAGATCCATCTAATTCACCCCTCCACTTT.

This chain links TRBV7-8 with TRBJ1-4; TRBD1 agrees at 8 bases. From germline, CDR1 is SGHVS and CDR2 FQNEAQ. CDR3 length: 15 residues. Losses at the gene ends were 5 bases for V and 8 bases for J; bases not matched to a gene: 10. The CDR3 sequence is CASSARTGRDEKLFF. The CDR3 DNA is TGTGCCAGCAGCGCGAGGACAGGGAGAGACGAAAAACTGTTTTTT.

The chain combines TRBV2 with TRBJ1-1, with D perhaps TRBD1 (6 bases). The CDR3 runs to 13 residues. Trimming shortened V by 4 bases and J by 4 bases, and 10 bases separated the two germline ends. Germline V CDR1 and CDR2: SNHLY, FYNNEI. The CDR3 loop reads CASSVAGATEAFF. The CDR3 DNA follows: TGTGCCAGCAGTGTAGCGGGGGCCACTGAAGCTTTCTTT.

This sequence joins TRBV19 and TRBJ2-1; TRBD1 agrees at 9 bases. This CDR3 is built from 18 residues. CDR1 LNHDA and CDR2 SQIVND come from the germline V gene (reference sequence). V gave up 3 bases and J gave up 0 bases; unmatched junction bases: 9. CDR3 DNA sequence: TGTGCCAGTAGTATGGCCCCGACAGGGGGAAGCTCCTACAATGAGCAGTTCTTC. This translates into CASSMAPTGGSSYNEQFF.

The sample holds a few counts of this clone. The CDR3 nucleotides are TGTGCAAGTCGCCCAACAACCCCGAGGCGAGGTCAGCCCCAGCATTTT. The encoded protein is CASRPTTPRRGQPQHF. The chain couples TRBV12-2 to TRBJ1-5. TRBV12-2 is described as a pseudogene. The CDR3 is 16 amino acids.

The rearrangement uses TRBV6-5 and TRBJ2-1; D gene unclear. Germline loops: CDR1 MNHEY, CDR2 SVGAGI. V was pared by 2 bases and J by 9 bases, with 8 bases between. The CDR3 consists of 12 residues. The CDR3 sequence: CASSYLSGEQFF. CDR3 DNA: TGTGCCAGCAGTTACCTTTCGGGTGAGCAGTTCTTC.